Reported below is one TCR beta chain. Its specificity is unknown. CD45RO-negative cells were positively selected for CCR7, leaving out terminally differentiated effector memory CD45RA+ cells. Germline V gives CDR1 SGHTA, CDR2 FQGNSA. CDR3 length equals 14 residues. The V end lost 2 bases, the J end lost 4 bases, and 12 bases lay between the germline ends. The data were obtained in a study of shared clonotypes between healthy human individuals. General observations from the study: When naive CD4 clonotypes were compared across a handful of donors, about 4.9% were shared. Exclusively blood specimens were collected; tissue repertoires likely differ.

The assay used deep level. The authors loaded roughly 200 ng DNA, around 32,000 T cell genomes, into sorted-subset replicate PCRs. The protocol was immunoSEQ multiplex PCR, while the TCRdb copy is restricted to in-frame clones and leaves out a portion. The sample lists about 1.9 million clones, roughly 95% occurring once. Sequenced: naive CD8+ T cells from PBMCs. The sequence derives from a man aged 18 to 35 in good health. Some clones in this sample may be carry-over from other donors' samples. The rearrangement uses TRBV7-2 and TRBJ2-7; no firm D call. The CDR3 region is CASSLLVHGYEQYF. The CDR3 DNA sequence: TGTGCCAGCAGCTTATTGGTTCACGGTTACGAGCAGTACTTC.